The 27 T cell receptor beta chains listed next were all sequenced from one sample in a study of Ad26.COV2.S vaccination and SARS-CoV-2 variants. Assay used: immunoSEQ multiplex PCR; TCRdb lists only in-frame clones, some missing. The table has hundreds of thousands of clones, approximately 90% seen once; the top ten hold approximately 5%. Treatment meaning: about 20 received Ad26.COV2.S at low or high dose, single or two shots; 5 received placebo; per-sample allocation not given. Samples analyzed were those drawn on day 63 after the first vaccine or placebo injection. The sequenced sample was peripheral blood, obtained in a trial of Ad26.COV2.S vaccine versus placebo. These receptors originate from a person aged 18 to 65 who received the Ad26.COV2.S COVID-19 vaccine or a placebo.

The CDR3 loop is CASSSRFSAGDPYNEQFF. The CDR3, as DNA: TGTGCCAGCAGTTCCCGATTTTCGGCAGGGGATCCCTACAATGAGCAGTTCTTC. V usage is TRBV6-2 or TRBV6-3 and J usage is TRBJ2-1; tentative D call: TRBD1 (6 bases). The CDR3 runs 18 residues. Trimming removed 4 bases from V and 2 bases from J, with 21 bases in between. Germline V CDR1 and CDR2: MNHEY, SVGEGT.

This chain joins TRBV5-4 and TRBJ2-6; a possible D gene is TRBD1 (5 bases). CDR3 length equals 17 residues. Per the germline V gene, CDR1 is SGHNT and CDR2 is YYREEE (reference sequence). Deletions cut 5 bases from V and 0 bases from J, with 15 bases between. This CDR3 is CASRKGVTGSGANVLTF. The CDR3, as DNA: TGTGCCAGCAGAAAAGGGGTGACTGGCTCTGGGGCCAACGTCCTGACTTTC.

The chain couples TRBV27 to TRBJ2-3; 11 bases map to TRBD2. This CDR3 region has 18 residues. J was trimmed by 4 bases and V by 5 bases; bases with no gene match: 14. Per germline, CDR1 MNHEY and CDR2 SMNVEV (reference sequence). The CDR3 loop is CASSIYSPGTSGPDTQYF. The CDR3 region has the DNA TGTGCCAGCAGTATATATTCACCCGGGACTAGCGGACCAGATACGCAGTATTTT.

The chain carries TRBV29-1 and TRBJ1-1; no clear D gene. Germline V gene lookup returns CDR1 SQVTM and CDR2 ANQGSEA. V was clipped by 5 bases and J by 0 bases, with 13 bases between them. The CDR3 has 14 residues. Written as DNA, the CDR3 is TGCAGCGTTTCCTCGACGGCCATGAACACTGAAGCTTTCTTT. It encodes CSVSSTAMNTEAFF.

The rearrangement joins TRBV13 to TRBJ1-1; D unclear. The CDR3 covers 14 residues. With 3 bases removed from V and 1 base from J, the gap between germline ends came to 9 bases. The germline V gene encodes CDR1 PRHDT and CDR2 FYEKMQ (reference sequence). The DNA of the CDR3 is TGTGCCAGCAGCTTTAGACGGGGGAACACTGAAGCTTTCTTT. Translation gives CASSFRRGNTEAFF.

This clone has more than one count but fewer than ten. The rearrangement uses TRBV2 and TRBJ1-3; the match to TRBD1 covers 10 bases. Losses at the gene ends were 4 bases for V and 3 bases for J; bases not matched to a gene: 3. The CDR3 contains 15 residues. Germline V gene lookup returns CDR1 SNHLY and CDR2 FYNNEI. CDR3 sequence (DNA): TGTGCCAGCAGTGCGGACAGGGGGTTTGGAAACACCATATATTTT. It encodes CASSADRGFGNTIYF.

The chain has TRBV18 and TRBJ2-1, with 9 nucleotides matching TRBD1. The germline V gene has CDR1 KGHSH and CDR2 LQKENI. CDR3 length equals 16 residues. The V gene end was trimmed by 3 bases and the J gene end by 5 bases; junction bases not matched to a gene: 8. The CDR3 DNA follows: TGTGCCAGCTCACCGTACACAGGGGGCACAAACAATGAGCAGTTCTTC. Protein sequence: CASSPYTGGTNNEQFF.

The genes are TRBV28 and TRBJ1-2, with D maybe TRBD1 (5 bases). In germline, CDR1 is MDHEN, CDR2 SYDVKM. V was cut by 1 base and J by 4 bases, with 10 bases left in between. This CDR3 has 14 amino acids. CDR3 loop: CASSLLGGFYGYTF. CDR3 DNA: TGTGCCAGCAGTTTATTGGGGGGTTTCTATGGCTACACCTTC.

The chain recombines TRBV5-6 with TRBJ2-7; a weak D match, TRBD1 (6 bases). The CDR3 is 14 amino acids. The germline V and J ends were trimmed by 1 base and 2 bases, with 10 bases remaining between them. Germline V gene data show CDR1 as SGHDT and CDR2 as YYEEEE. CDR3 amino acids: CASSLTGWPYEQYF. CDR3 sequence (DNA): TGTGCCAGCAGCTTGACAGGGTGGCCCTACGAGCAGTACTTC.

V gene TRBV28 combines with J gene TRBJ1-3; D is ambiguous. The CDR3 contains 10 residues. V was cut by 10 bases and J by 3 bases, with 4 bases left in between. Per the germline V gene, CDR1 is MDHEN and CDR2 is SYDVKM. The CDR3 region is CATVGNTIYF. The CDR3 bases are TGTGCCACCGTTGGAAACACCATATATTTT.

The gene calls are TRBV5-1 and TRBJ2-5; D unclear. V was shortened by 1 base and J by 0 bases, with 4 bases between the two germline ends. There are 13 residues in the CDR3. Germline CDR1 is SGHRS and CDR2 is YFSETQ. The CDR3 here is CASSLRDQETQYF. DNA of the CDR3: TGCGCCAGCAGCTTGAGGGACCAAGAGACCCAGTACTTC.

The chain carries TRBV15 and TRBJ1-2; 12 nucleotides line up with TRBD1. The CDR3 length is 16 residues. Germline CDR1 LNHNV, CDR2 YYDKDF (reference sequence). Unmatched junction bases numbered 7, after V lost 5 bases and J lost 3 bases. CDR3 nucleotides: TGTGCCACCAGCTCCGGGACAGGGGGCATAGACTATGGCTACACCTTC. This sequence encodes CATSSGTGGIDYGYTF.

This clone showed up just once. This chain's CDR3 is CASSPSRSGETQYF. The CDR3, as DNA: TGTGCCAGCTCACCATCGCGCAGTGGGGAGACCCAGTACTTC. The V gene is TRBV18, the J gene TRBJ2-5; no firm D call. CDR1 and CDR2 (germline): KGHSH, LQKENI. This CDR3 is built from 14 residues. V was trimmed by 2 bases and J by 5 bases, leaving 12 bases between them.

The chain is built from TRBV19 and TRBJ2-7; the D is unclear. This CDR3 contains 14 residues. The V end lost 6 bases, the J end lost 1 base, and 13 bases lay between the germline ends. Germline V gene lookup returns CDR1 LNHDA and CDR2 SQIVND (reference sequence). Written as DNA, the CDR3 is TGTGCCAGTAGAGACCGACTCACGTCCTACGAGCAGTACTTC. Protein sequence: CASRDRLTSYEQYF.

This clone is a singleton in its sample. This rearrangement joins TRBV19 to TRBJ2-2; D uncertain. The CDR3 consists of 14 residues. V was clipped by 3 bases and J by 5 bases, with 10 bases between them. Looked up from germline, CDR1 is LNHDA and CDR2 is SQIVND (reference sequence). CDR3 loop: CASSINRATGELFF. CDR3 DNA sequence: TGTGCCAGTAGTATTAATAGGGCGACCGGGGAGCTGTTTTTT. Full variable domain (outside the CDR3, taken from reference TRBV19 and TRBJ2-2): DGGITQSPKYLFRKEGQNVTLSCEQNLNHDAMYWYRQDPGQGLRLIYYSQIVNDFQKGDIAEGYSVSREKKESFPLTVTSAQKNPTAFYLCASSINRATGELFFGEGSRLTVL.

This chain uses TRBV4-1 with TRBJ2-1, with D possibly TRBD2 on 6 matching bases. V was shortened by 0 bases and J by 9 bases, with 12 bases between the two germline ends. Germline-derived CDR1 and CDR2 are MGHRA and YSYEKL. The CDR3 extends over 14 amino acids. CDR3 DNA: TGCGCCAGCAGCCAAGAGGCGGGATGGGGTGAGCAGTTCTTC. Translating gives CASSQEAGWGEQFF.

This chain links TRBV19 with TRBJ2-2; TRBD2 matches at 12 bases. The junction had 6 bases not matched to a gene; V was cut back by 5 bases and J by 5 bases. This CDR3 is 16 amino acids long. Germline CDR1 and CDR2: LNHDA and SQIVND (reference sequence). CDR3 loop: CASSRTSGKRTGELFF. The CDR3 DNA is TGTGCCAGTAGTCGGACTAGCGGGAAGAGAACCGGGGAGCTGTTTTTT.

The chain is built from TRBV5-4 and TRBJ2-1; D is perhaps TRBD2 (5 bases). Germline values: CDR1 SGHNT, CDR2 YYREEE (reference sequence). The germline V and J ends were trimmed by 9 bases and 8 bases, with 21 bases remaining between them. CDR3 length equals 14 residues. Written as DNA, the CDR3 is TGTGCCACCTCCGCTAGCAATTTTCCCGATGAGCAGTTCTTC. This encodes CATSASNFPDEQFF.

The chain carries TRBV9 and TRBJ2-2; the D gene could be TRBD1 or TRBD2 (5 bases each). Germline CDR1 reads SGDLS; CDR2 reads YYNGEE. The CDR3 spans 16 residues. The V end lost 4 bases, the J end lost 6 bases, and 19 bases lay between the germline ends. The DNA of the CDR3 is TGTGCCAGCAGCCAGAGGGGACCTTTAGAGGCCGGGGAGCTGTTTTTT. As protein: CASSQRGPLEAGELFF. Combining the CDR3 with reference TRBV9 and TRBJ2-2 gives the whole variable domain DSGVTQTPKHLITATGQRVTLRCSPRSGDLSVYWYQQSLDQGLQFLIQYYNGEERAKGNILERFSAQQFPDLHSELNLSSLELGDSALYFCASSQRGPLEAGELFFGEGSRLTVL.

The chain has TRBV7-2 and TRBJ1-1; 10 bases agree with TRBD1. V trimming: 4 bases; J trimming: 10 bases; junction bases outside the gene matches: 15. The germline V gene encodes CDR1 SGHTA and CDR2 FQGNSA. The CDR3 is made up of 16 amino acids. The DNA for the CDR3 is TGTGCCAGCAGCTCCCGGGATAAGACAGGGGGCGGGGGAGCTTTCTTT. It is translated as CASSSRDKTGGGGAFF.

The CDR3 here is CASSPGDSYEQYF. CDR3 bases: TGTGCCAGCTCACCCGGGGACAGCTACGAGCAGTACTTC. The chain uses TRBV18 and TRBJ2-7, with TRBD1 matching over 7 bases. Trimming removed 3 bases from V and 3 bases from J; junction bases left unmatched: 2. Germline V lookup: CDR1 KGHSH, CDR2 LQKENI. CDR3 length: 13 residues.

V is TRBV27 and J is TRBJ2-3; D might be TRBD2 (6 bases). Trimming pared 1 base from V and 1 base from J, leaving 6 bases between. CDR3 size: 14 residues. The V gene's germline CDR1 is MNHEY and CDR2 SMNVEV (reference sequence). This CDR3 reads CASSLWGGTDTQYF. For the CDR3, the DNA is TGTGCCAGCAGTTTATGGGGGGGCACAGATACGCAGTATTTT.

This clone has a single count. This rearrangement joins TRBV9 to TRBJ2-7; possible D gene TRBD2, 7 bases. Germline V CDR1 and CDR2: SGDLS, YYNGEE. CDR3 length: 14 residues. Trimming stripped 4 bases from V and 5 bases from J, with 16 bases between. CDR3 loop: CASSPGGGHNEQYF. CDR3 DNA: TGTGCCAGCAGCCCTGGCGGGGGCCATAACGAGCAGTACTTC.

This clone was found once. The chain couples TRBV27 to TRBJ2-3, with D possibly TRBD1 on 7 matching bases. The CDR3 has 14 amino acids. V lost 5 bases, J lost 5 bases, and 14 bases lay in between. CDR1 and CDR2 from the germline V gene are MNHEY and SMNVEV (reference sequence). The CDR3 nucleotides are TGTGCCAGCAGTCCCAGGGGGGAGGAAGATACGCAGTATTTT. Translation gives CASSPRGEEDTQYF.

V and J are TRBV5-1 and TRBJ2-4, with D perhaps matching TRBD1 (5 bases). The CDR3 covers 16 residues. V lost 0 bases, J lost 2 bases, and 12 bases lay in between. Germline CDR1 SGHRS, CDR2 YFSETQ. CDR3 region: CASSLDRRVTKNIQYF. CDR3 nucleotides: TGCGCCAGCAGCTTGGATCGCAGGGTAACCAAAAACATTCAGTACTTC. Supplemented by reference TRBV5-1 and TRBJ2-4, the full variable domain reads KAGVTQTPRYLIKTRGQQVTLSCSPISGHRSVSWYQQTPGQGLQFLFEYFSETQRNKGNFPGRFSGRQFSNSRSEMNVSTLELGDSALYLCASSLDRRVTKNIQYFGAGTRLSVL.

The genes are TRBV11-3 and TRBJ2-1; D is perhaps TRBD1 or TRBD2 (6 bases each). The CDR3 runs to 15 residues. Germline CDR1 is SGHNT and CDR2 is YENEEA. Between the trimmed V and J ends, which lost 4 bases and 6 bases, there was a span of 16 bases. The CDR3 nucleotides are TGTGCCAGCAGCTCGGGGGCAGGAGCCGGCAATGAGCAGTTCTTC. Encoded protein: CASSSGAGAGNEQFF.

The V and J genes are TRBV20-1 and TRBJ1-2; D gene uncertain. V was cut by 6 bases and J by 2 bases, with 7 bases left in between. The CDR3 runs 11 residues. Germline lookup yields CDR1 DFQATT and CDR2 SNEGSKA (reference sequence). The chain's CDR3 is CSATENYGYTF. The CDR3, as DNA: TGCAGTGCCACAGAGAACTATGGCTACACCTTC.